The 2 T cell receptor beta chains below all came from one sample that was sequenced in a study of cytomegalovirus exposure and HLA in healthy donors. PCR was performed using 60 Vbeta and 13 Jbeta primers. TCRdb's copy holds only in-frame clones and misses some; the assay was immunoSEQ multiplex PCR. The table shows over 150,000 clones, with 79% occurring only once. Sequencing used PBMCs. These receptors were collected from a woman between 18 and 29 years old in good health and CMV-seronegative.

This clone has only a few counts. CDR3 region: CASSYRDRGPKTYNEQFF. The CDR3 nucleotides are TGTGCCAGCAGCTACCGGGACAGGGGCCCAAAAACCTACAATGAGCAGTTCTTC. The chain carries TRBV7-9 and TRBJ2-1; 10 bases match TRBD1. Losses at the gene ends were 4 bases for V and 2 bases for J; bases not matched to a gene: 11. Per the germline V gene, CDR1 is SEHNR and CDR2 is FQNEAQ (reference sequence). The CDR3 is made up of 18 amino acids.

This clone has just a few counts. The rearrangement joins TRBV7-8 to TRBJ1-2; D remains ambiguous. Germline V CDR1 and CDR2: SGHVS, FQNEAQ. This CDR3 comprises 13 residues. V lost 1 base to trimming and J lost 4 bases, with 7 bases between them. This CDR3 is CASSLGQFYGYTF. The CDR3 coding sequence is TGTGCCAGCAGCTTAGGTCAGTTCTATGGCTACACCTTC. Combining the CDR3 with reference TRBV7-8 and TRBJ1-2 gives the whole variable domain GAGVSQSPRYKVAKRGQDVALRCDPISGHVSLFWYQQALGQGPEFLTYFQNEAQLDKSGLPSDRFFAERPEGSVSTLKIQRTQQEDSAVYLCASSLGQFYGYTFGSGTRLTVV.